This TCR beta chain came from a study of CD8 T cells in Susac syndrome. The overall study: Active disease was present in roughly 6 of the sequenced Susac syndrome patients, and remission in under 10. When blood was drawn, the patients with Susac syndrome were therapy-naive, on corticosteroids, or on intravenous immunoglobulin alone.

Trimming removed 2 bases at V and 2 bases at J, with 4 bases between. The germline CDR1 and CDR2 sequences are MGHDK and SYGVNS. This CDR3 comprises 12 residues. Random hexamers were used to reverse transcribe the RNA input (roughly 0.5 to 1 ug). In TCRdb, the immunoSEQ multiplex PCR reads were re-called with MiXCR into one record per CDR3 protein. This sample has fewer than 200,000 distinct CDR3 sequences, with 85% to 95% found just once. Susac syndrome patients met recently defined diagnostic criteria for definite or probable disease. The material sequenced was CD4+ T cells from PBMCs. This rearrangement joins TRBV25-1 to TRBJ2-7; unclear D gene. This TCR derives from a human donor with Susac syndrome. For the CDR3, the DNA is TGTGCCAGCAGTGAACTAGCCTACGAGCAGTACTTC. Protein product: CASSELAYEQYF.